These 21 T cell receptor beta chains were all obtained from the same sample, sequenced in a study of cytomegalovirus exposure and HLA in healthy donors. The PCR used 60 Vbeta and 13 Jbeta primers. Method: immunoSEQ multiplex PCR; TCRdb's copy keeps in-frame clones and lacks some. The sample contains some 150,000 clones, just under 90% of which appear only once. The sample consisted of PBMCs. All receptors come from a woman in her twenties or thirties in good health and CMV-seronegative.

CDR3 coding DNA: TGTGCCAGCAGCTTATTTCAGGGATCCAATGAGCAGTTCTTC. It translates to CASSLFQGSNEQFF. The chain is built from TRBV7-3 and TRBJ2-1, with D possibly matching TRBD1 (5 bases). This CDR3 region has 14 residues. V gave up 2 bases and J gave up 6 bases, with 11 bases separating them. Per the germline V gene, CDR1 is SGHTA and CDR2 is FQGTGA.

This clone has only a few counts. V is TRBV6-6 and J is TRBJ1-5; 7 bases fit TRBD1. Germline loops: CDR1 MNHNY, CDR2 SVGAGI (reference sequence). CDR3 length: 16 residues. The trim removed 5 bases at V and 6 bases at J, leaving 13 bases unmatched. CDR3 DNA sequence: TGTGCCAGCAGTACCCCTCGACAGGGTACGGCTCAGCCCCAGCATTTT. Its translation: CASSTPRQGTAQPQHF.

This clone appeared a few times. This chain links TRBV18 with TRBJ1-1; D is possibly TRBD1 (5 bases). Trimming pared 1 base from V and 3 bases from J, leaving 9 bases between. Germline lookup yields CDR1 KGHSH and CDR2 LQKENI. The CDR3 is made up of 14 amino acids. The CDR3 nucleotides are TGTGCCAGCTCACCACAGGGGTCTCACACTGAAGCTTTCTTT. Protein product: CASSPQGSHTEAFF. Supplemented by reference TRBV18 and TRBJ1-1, the full variable domain reads NAGVMQNPRHLVRRRGQEARLRCSPMKGHSHVYWYRQLPEEGLKFMVYLQKENIIDESGMPKERFSAEFPKEGPSILRIQQVVRGDSAAYFCASSPQGSHTEAFFGQGTRLTVV.

This rearrangement joins TRBV6-6 to TRBJ2-5, with 7 bases matching TRBD2. Germline V gene data show CDR1 as MNHNY and CDR2 as SVGAGI (reference sequence). The CDR3 runs to 14 residues. Germline trimming cut 2 bases from V and 6 bases from J; bases unmatched to any gene: 6. In DNA, the CDR3 is TGTGCCAGCAGTTACACGGGGGGACCGAAGACCCAGTACTTC. Protein: CASSYTGGPKTQYF.

J is TRBJ2-6 and V is TRBV5-1; D not certain. CDR3 size: 17 residues. The ends were cut back, 1 base at V and 0 bases at J, with 11 bases in the middle. Germline V gene lookup returns CDR1 SGHRS and CDR2 YFSETQ. The CDR3 spells CASSLWPSGSGANVLTF. CDR3 nucleotides: TGCGCCAGCAGCTTGTGGCCCTCGGGCTCTGGGGCCAACGTCCTGACTTTC.

The chain carries TRBV5-1 and TRBJ2-3, with D maybe TRBD2 (6 bases). CDR3 size: 15 residues. The germline gives CDR1 SGHRS, CDR2 YFSETQ. Trimming stripped 0 bases from V and 5 bases from J, with 13 bases between. CDR3 bases: TGCGCCAGCAGCTTGGGACTAGGTGAGGTAGATACGCAGTATTTT. This gives the protein CASSLGLGEVDTQYF.

The rearrangement uses TRBV7-6 and TRBJ2-3; 13 nucleotides agree with TRBD2. This CDR3 is built from 16 residues. Germline lookup yields CDR1 SGHVS and CDR2 FNYEAQ. Unmatched junction bases numbered 9, after V lost 6 bases and J lost 6 bases. CDR3 in DNA: TGTGCCAGCAGTGCCGGGACTAGCGGGGCCCCGGATACGCAGTATTTT. The encoded protein is CASSAGTSGAPDTQYF.

The table lists this clone with a few counts. The rearrangement links TRBV9 to TRBJ1-1; possibly TRBD1 for D (6 bases). The CDR3 loop spans 15 amino acids. The germline V gene encodes CDR1 SGDLS and CDR2 YYNGEE. The V end was cut by 0 bases, the J end by 0 bases, with 9 bases between. In DNA, the CDR3 is TGTGCCAGCAGCGTAGGGGGACACTTGAACACTGAAGCTTTCTTT. The encoded protein is CASSVGGHLNTEAFF.

With regard to this clone: A read error may produce the germline difference seen at one junction end. The genes are TRBV7-9 and TRBJ2-7; TRBD1 matches 9 bases. The CDR3 is 17 residues long. The V gene's germline CDR1 is SEHNR and CDR2 FQNEAQ (reference sequence). The CDR3 sequence: CSSSLRKIGQGLYEQYF. The CDR3 coding sequence is TGTTCCAGCAGCCTTAGGAAGATCGGACAGGGGCTCTACGAGCAGTACTTC. The full variable domain, with the rest looked up from reference TRBV7-9 and TRBJ2-7, is DTGVSQNPRHKITKRGQNVTFRCDPISEHNRLYWYRQTLGQGPEFLTYFQNEAQLEKSRLLSDRFSAERPKGSFSTLEIQRTEQGDSAMYLCSSSLRKIGQGLYEQYFGPGTRLTVT.

The chain recombines TRBV6-5 with TRBJ1-2; TRBD1 might be the D (5 bases). CDR1 and CDR2 (germline): MNHEY, SVGAGI. The CDR3 covers 13 residues. The V end was cut by 9 bases, the J end by 3 bases, with 14 bases between. The CDR3 region has the DNA TGTGCCAGTCACGGGGGGACTGACTATGGCTACACCTTC. Protein: CASHGGTDYGYTF.

The chain has TRBV7-9 and TRBJ1-1, with D hard to call. The germline V gene encodes CDR1 SEHNR and CDR2 FQNEAQ (reference sequence). The CDR3 is made up of 13 amino acids. The V gene lost 4 bases and the J gene lost 2 bases, with 8 bases spanning the gap. The CDR3 DNA reads TGTGCCAGCAGCTCCGGGGTTAACACTGAAGCTTTCTTT. The encoded protein is CASSSGVNTEAFF. Together with reference TRBV7-9 and TRBJ1-1, the CDR3 gives the full variable domain: DTGVSQNPRHKITKRGQNVTFRCDPISEHNRLYWYRQTLGQGPEFLTYFQNEAQLEKSRLLSDRFSAERPKGSFSTLEIQRTEQGDSAMYLCASSSGVNTEAFFGQGTRLTVV.

V gene TRBV28 combines with J gene TRBJ2-1, with D possibly matching TRBD2 (6 bases). Germline lookup yields CDR1 MDHEN and CDR2 SYDVKM. CDR3 length: 13 residues. Trimming removed 3 bases at V and 8 bases at J, with 11 bases between. CDR3 protein: CASSFYGSDEQFF. The DNA of the CDR3 is TGTGCCAGCAGTTTTTACGGGAGCGATGAGCAGTTCTTC.

V gene TRBV13 combines with J gene TRBJ2-3; a possible D gene is TRBD2 (5 bases). The germline gives CDR1 PRHDT, CDR2 FYEKMQ (reference sequence). This CDR3 contains 16 residues. V shed 2 bases and J shed 6 bases, with 18 bases lying between them. Here the CDR3 reads CASSLLIGERGDTQYF. CDR3 DNA sequence: TGTGCCAGCAGCTTATTGATCGGGGAGCGCGGGGATACGCAGTATTTT.

The chain recombines TRBV7-3 with TRBJ1-1; TRBD1 matches 7 bases. The trim removed 4 bases at V and 5 bases at J, leaving 4 bases unmatched. The CDR3 length is 13 residues. Germline CDR1 SGHTA, CDR2 FQGTGA. The CDR3 spells CASSSDRRTEAFF. The CDR3 coding sequence is TGTGCCAGCAGCTCGGACAGGAGGACTGAAGCTTTCTTT. The complete variable domain, with remaining parts taken from reference TRBV7-3 and TRBJ1-1, reads GAGVSQTPSNKVTEKGKYVELRCDPISGHTALYWYRQSLGQGPEFLIYFQGTGAADDSGLPNDRFFAVRPEGSVSTLKIQRTERGDSAVYLCASSSDRRTEAFFGQGTRLTVV.

J is TRBJ2-5 and V is TRBV19, with 9 bases matching TRBD1. V gave up 5 bases and J gave up 7 bases; unmatched junction bases: 5. Germline CDR1 and CDR2: LNHDA and SQIVND (reference sequence). This CDR3 has 13 amino acids. The DNA for the CDR3 is TGTGCCAGTAGTCGGACAGGGGAAGGGACCCAGTACTTC. This encodes CASSRTGEGTQYF.

The V gene is TRBV19, the J gene TRBJ2-2; D might be TRBD2 (6 bases). Germline V gene data show CDR1 as LNHDA and CDR2 as SQIVND (reference sequence). V was shortened by 3 bases and J by 5 bases, with 13 bases between the two germline ends. The CDR3 spans 15 residues. CDR3 nucleotide sequence: TGTGCCAGTAGTATCGTGCTAGCGTGGACCGGGGAGCTGTTTTTT. This encodes CASSIVLAWTGELFF.

CDR3 residues: CASSWGQGRLDGYTF. DNA of the CDR3: TGTGCCAGCAGCTGGGGACAGGGGAGGTTGGATGGCTACACCTTC. The genes are TRBV7-3 and TRBJ1-2; 10 bases map to TRBD1. Trimming removed 4 bases from V and 6 bases from J; junction bases left unmatched: 8. This CDR3 spans 15 amino acids. The germline V gene has CDR1 SGHTA and CDR2 FQGTGA.

The chain carries TRBV7-9 and TRBJ2-1; D unclear. This CDR3 has 12 amino acids. With 4 bases removed from V and 2 bases from J, the gap between germline ends came to 3 bases. Germline V gene data show CDR1 as SEHNR and CDR2 as FQNEAQ (reference sequence). The CDR3 loop reads CASSSTYNEQFF. CDR3 DNA: TGTGCCAGCAGCTCAACCTACAATGAGCAGTTCTTC.

The V gene is TRBV9, the J gene TRBJ2-1, with 7 bases aligning to TRBD2. The V segment lost 4 bases and the J segment 12 bases; nucleotides outside the gene matches: 7. The CDR3 spans 12 residues. Per germline, CDR1 SGDLS and CDR2 YYNGEE. In nucleotides, the CDR3 is TGTGCCAGCAGCCCCGGCTGGGGGGGGCAGTTCTTC. It is translated as CASSPGWGGQFF.

The rearrangement links TRBV6-5 to TRBJ1-2, with D possibly TRBD1 on 6 matching bases. The V end was cut by 6 bases, the J end by 7 bases, with 18 bases between. This CDR3 contains 14 residues. In germline, CDR1 is MNHEY, CDR2 SVGAGI. CDR3 sequence reads: CASSRAGARGGYTF. CDR3 DNA: TGTGCCAGCAGCCGCGCAGGGGCAAGGGGTGGCTACACCTTC.

This clone has only one observation. The chain recombines TRBV6-7 with TRBJ1-6; a weak D match, TRBD1 (6 bases). TRBV6-7 is designated an ORF whose function remains uncertain. This CDR3 has 19 residues. V shed 0 bases and J shed 7 bases, with 22 bases lying between them. CDR3 coding DNA: TGTGCCAGCAGTTACTCGATAAGCGGCAGGGGCTTTCGGAATTCACCCCTCCACTTT. Its protein is CASSYSISGRGFRNSPLHF.